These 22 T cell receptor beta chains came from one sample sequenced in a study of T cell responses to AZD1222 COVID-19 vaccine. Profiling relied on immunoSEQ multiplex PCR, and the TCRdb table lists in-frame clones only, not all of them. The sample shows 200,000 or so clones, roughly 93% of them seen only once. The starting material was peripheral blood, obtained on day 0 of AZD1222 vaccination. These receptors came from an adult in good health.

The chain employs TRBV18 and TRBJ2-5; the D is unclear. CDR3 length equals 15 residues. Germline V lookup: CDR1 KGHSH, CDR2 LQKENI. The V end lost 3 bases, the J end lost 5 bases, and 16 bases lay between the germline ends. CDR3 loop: CASSPSPRSQETQYF. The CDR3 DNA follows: TGTGCCAGCTCACCGTCTCCGAGGAGTCAGGAGACCCAGTACTTC.

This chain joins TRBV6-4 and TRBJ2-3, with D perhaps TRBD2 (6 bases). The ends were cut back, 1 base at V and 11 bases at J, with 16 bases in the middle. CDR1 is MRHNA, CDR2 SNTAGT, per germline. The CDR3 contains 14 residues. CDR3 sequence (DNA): TGTGCCAGCAGTGACTGGGCGGGATCAACGGGGCAGTATTTT. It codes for CASSDWAGSTGQYF.

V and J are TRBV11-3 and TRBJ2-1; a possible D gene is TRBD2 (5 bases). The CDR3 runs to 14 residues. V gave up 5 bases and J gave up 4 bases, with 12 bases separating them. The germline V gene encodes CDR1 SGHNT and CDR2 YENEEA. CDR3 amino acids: CASSPGVTYNEQFF. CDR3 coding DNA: TGTGCCAGCAGCCCCGGGGTTACTTACAATGAGCAGTTCTTC. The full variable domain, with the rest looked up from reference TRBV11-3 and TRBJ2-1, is EAGVVQSPRYKIIEKKQPVAFWCNPISGHNTLYWYLQNLGQGPELLIRYENEEAVDDSQLPKDRFSAERLKGVDSTLKIQPAELGDSAVYLCASSPGVTYNEQFFGPGTRLTVL.

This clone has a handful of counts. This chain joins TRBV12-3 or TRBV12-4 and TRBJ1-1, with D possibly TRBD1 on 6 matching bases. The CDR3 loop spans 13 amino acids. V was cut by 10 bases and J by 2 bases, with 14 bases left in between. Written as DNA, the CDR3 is TGTGCCATCGCAGGGGTTTATAACACTGAAGCTTTCTTT. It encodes CAIAGVYNTEAFF.

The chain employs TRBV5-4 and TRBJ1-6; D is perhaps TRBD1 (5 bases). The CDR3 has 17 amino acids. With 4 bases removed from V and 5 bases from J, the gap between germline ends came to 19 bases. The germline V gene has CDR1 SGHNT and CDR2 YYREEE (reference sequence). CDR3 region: CASSRAGGGKHNSPLHF. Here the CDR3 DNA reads TGTGCCAGCAGCCGGGCCGGCGGGGGGAAACATAATTCACCCCTCCACTTT.

This CDR3 reads CASSAEDSYTDTQYF. CDR3 DNA sequence: TGTGCCAGCAGCGCAGAGGACTCATACACAGATACGCAGTATTTT. This sequence joins TRBV9 and TRBJ2-3, with D possibly being TRBD2 (5 bases). The CDR3 runs to 15 residues. The germline V and J ends were trimmed by 3 bases and 2 bases, with 13 bases remaining between them. Germline V gene data show CDR1 as SGDLS and CDR2 as YYNGEE.

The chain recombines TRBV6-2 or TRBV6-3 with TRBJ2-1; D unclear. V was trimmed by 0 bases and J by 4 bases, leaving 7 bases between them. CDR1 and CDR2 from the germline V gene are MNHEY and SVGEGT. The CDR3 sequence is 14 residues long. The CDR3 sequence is CASSYSRRYNEQFF. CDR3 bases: TGTGCCAGCAGTTACTCTCGGAGATACAATGAGCAGTTCTTC.

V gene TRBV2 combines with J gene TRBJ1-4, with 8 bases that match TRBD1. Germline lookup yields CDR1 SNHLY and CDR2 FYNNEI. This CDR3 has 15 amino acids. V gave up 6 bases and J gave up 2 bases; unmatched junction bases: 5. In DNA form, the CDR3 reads TGTGCCAGCAGGGGGGACAGGTGGACTAATGAAAAACTGTTTTTT. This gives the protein CASRGDRWTNEKLFF.

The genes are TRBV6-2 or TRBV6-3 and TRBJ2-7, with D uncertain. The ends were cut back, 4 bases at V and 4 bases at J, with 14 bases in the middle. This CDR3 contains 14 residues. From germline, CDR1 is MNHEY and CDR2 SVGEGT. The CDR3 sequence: CASSFPYKDYEQYF. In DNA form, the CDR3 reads TGTGCCAGCAGTTTCCCCTATAAGGATTACGAGCAGTACTTC.

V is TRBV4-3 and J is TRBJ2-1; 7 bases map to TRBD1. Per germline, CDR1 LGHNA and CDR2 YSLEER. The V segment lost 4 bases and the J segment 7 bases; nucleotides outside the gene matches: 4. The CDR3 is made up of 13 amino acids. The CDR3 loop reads CASSRNRGNEQFF. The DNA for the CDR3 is TGCGCCAGCAGCCGGAACAGGGGAAATGAGCAGTTCTTC.

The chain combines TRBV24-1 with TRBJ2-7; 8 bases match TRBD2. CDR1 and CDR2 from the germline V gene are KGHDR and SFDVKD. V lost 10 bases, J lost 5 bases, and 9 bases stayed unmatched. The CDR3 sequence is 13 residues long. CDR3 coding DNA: TGTGCCACGAAAGCGGGAGTGGGTGACGAGCAGTACTTC. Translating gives CATKAGVGDEQYF.

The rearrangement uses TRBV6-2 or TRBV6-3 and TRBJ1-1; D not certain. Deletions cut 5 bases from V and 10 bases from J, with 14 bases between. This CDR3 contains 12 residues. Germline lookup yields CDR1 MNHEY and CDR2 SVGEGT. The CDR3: CASSPPYKSAFF. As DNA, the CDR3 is TGTGCCAGCAGTCCCCCATACAAATCAGCTTTCTTT.

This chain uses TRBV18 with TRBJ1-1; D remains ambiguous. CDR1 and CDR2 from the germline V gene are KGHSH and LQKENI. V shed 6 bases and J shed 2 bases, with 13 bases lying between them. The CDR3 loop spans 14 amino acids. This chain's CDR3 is CASSTVPGNTEAFF. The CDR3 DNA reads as TGTGCCAGCTCCACCGTCCCGGGAAACACTGAAGCTTTCTTT.

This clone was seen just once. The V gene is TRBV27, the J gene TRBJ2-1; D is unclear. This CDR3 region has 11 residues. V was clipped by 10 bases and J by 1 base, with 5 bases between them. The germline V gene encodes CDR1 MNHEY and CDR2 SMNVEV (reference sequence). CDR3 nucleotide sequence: TGTGCCACCATATCCTACAATGAGCAGTTCTTC. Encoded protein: CATISYNEQFF.

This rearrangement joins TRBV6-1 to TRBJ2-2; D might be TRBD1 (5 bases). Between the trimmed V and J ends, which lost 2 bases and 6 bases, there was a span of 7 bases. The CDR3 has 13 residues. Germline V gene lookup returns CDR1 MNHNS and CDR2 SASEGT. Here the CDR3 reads CASSEQGPGELFF. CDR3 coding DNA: TGTGCCAGCAGTGAACAGGGCCCCGGGGAGCTGTTTTTT.

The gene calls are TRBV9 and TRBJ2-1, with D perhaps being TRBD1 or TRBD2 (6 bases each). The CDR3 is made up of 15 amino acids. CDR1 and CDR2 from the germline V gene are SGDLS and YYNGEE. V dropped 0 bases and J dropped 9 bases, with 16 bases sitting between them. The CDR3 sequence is CASSVEGGGHPEQFF. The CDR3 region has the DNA TGTGCCAGCAGCGTAGAAGGAGGGGGACACCCTGAGCAGTTCTTC.

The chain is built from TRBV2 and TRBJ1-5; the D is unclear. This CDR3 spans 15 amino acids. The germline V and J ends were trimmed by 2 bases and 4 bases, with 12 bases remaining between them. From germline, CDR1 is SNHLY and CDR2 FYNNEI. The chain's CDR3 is CASSESPSWNQPQHF. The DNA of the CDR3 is TGTGCCAGCAGTGAAAGTCCTTCGTGGAATCAGCCCCAGCATTTT.

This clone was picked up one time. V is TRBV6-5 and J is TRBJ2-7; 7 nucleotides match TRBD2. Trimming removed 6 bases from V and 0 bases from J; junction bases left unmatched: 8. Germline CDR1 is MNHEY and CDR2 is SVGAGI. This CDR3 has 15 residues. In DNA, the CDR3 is TGTGCCAGCAGGAGCTCCTGGGGGGGCTCCTACGAGCAGTACTTC. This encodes CASRSSWGGSYEQYF.

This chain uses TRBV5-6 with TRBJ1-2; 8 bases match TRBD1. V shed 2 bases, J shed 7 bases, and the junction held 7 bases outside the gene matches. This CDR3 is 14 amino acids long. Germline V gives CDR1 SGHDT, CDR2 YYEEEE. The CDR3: CASSFRQGMGGYTF. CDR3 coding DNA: TGTGCCAGCAGCTTCAGACAGGGGATGGGTGGCTACACCTTC.

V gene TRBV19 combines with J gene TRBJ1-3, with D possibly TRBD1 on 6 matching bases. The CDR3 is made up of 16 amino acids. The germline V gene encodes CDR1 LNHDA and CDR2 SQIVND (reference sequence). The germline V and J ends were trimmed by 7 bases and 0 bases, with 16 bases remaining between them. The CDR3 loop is CASIPNRARSGNTIYF. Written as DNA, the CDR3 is TGTGCCAGTATCCCGAACAGGGCCCGCTCTGGAAACACCATATATTTT. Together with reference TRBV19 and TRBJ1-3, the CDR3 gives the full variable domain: DGGITQSPKYLFRKEGQNVTLSCEQNLNHDAMYWYRQDPGQGLRLIYYSQIVNDFQKGDIAEGYSVSREKKESFPLTVTSAQKNPTAFYLCASIPNRARSGNTIYFGEGSWLTVV.

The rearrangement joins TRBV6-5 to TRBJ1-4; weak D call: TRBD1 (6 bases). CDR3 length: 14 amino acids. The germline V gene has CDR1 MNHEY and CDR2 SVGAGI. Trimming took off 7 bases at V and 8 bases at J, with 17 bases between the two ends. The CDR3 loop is CASTLQGFGEKLFF. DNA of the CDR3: TGTGCCAGCACGCTACAGGGATTTGGGGAAAAACTGTTTTTT.

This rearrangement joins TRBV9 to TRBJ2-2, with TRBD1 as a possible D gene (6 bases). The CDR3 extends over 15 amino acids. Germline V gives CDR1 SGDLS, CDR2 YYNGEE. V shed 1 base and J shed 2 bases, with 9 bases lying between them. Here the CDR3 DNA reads TGTGCCAGCAGCGTACAGGGGCGTAACACCGGGGAGCTGTTTTTT. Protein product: CASSVQGRNTGELFF.